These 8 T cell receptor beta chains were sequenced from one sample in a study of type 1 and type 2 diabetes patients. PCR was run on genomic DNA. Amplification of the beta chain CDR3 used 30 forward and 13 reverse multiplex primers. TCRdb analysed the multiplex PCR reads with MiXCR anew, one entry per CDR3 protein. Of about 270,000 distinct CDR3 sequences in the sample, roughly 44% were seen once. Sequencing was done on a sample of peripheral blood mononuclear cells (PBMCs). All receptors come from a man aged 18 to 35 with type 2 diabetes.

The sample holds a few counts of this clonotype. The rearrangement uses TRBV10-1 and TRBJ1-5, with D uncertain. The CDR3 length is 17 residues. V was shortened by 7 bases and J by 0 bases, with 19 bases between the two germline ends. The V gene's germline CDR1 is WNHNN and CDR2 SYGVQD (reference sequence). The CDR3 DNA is TGCGCCAGCAAAGTCTTTGCATACTATTATAGCAATCAGCCCCAGCATTTT. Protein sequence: CASKVFAYYYSNQPQHF.

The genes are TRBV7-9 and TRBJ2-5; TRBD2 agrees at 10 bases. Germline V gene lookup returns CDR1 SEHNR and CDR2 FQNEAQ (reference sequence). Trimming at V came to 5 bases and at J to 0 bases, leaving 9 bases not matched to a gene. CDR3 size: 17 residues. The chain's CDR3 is CASSPIAGGGDQETQYF. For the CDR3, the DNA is TGTGCCAGCAGCCCTATAGCGGGAGGAGGGGACCAAGAGACCCAGTACTTC. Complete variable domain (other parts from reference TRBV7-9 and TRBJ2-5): DTGVSQNPRHKITKRGQNVTFRCDPISEHNRLYWYRQTLGQGPEFLTYFQNEAQLEKSRLLSDRFSAERPKGSFSTLEIQRTEQGDSAMYLCASSPIAGGGDQETQYFGPGTRLLVL.

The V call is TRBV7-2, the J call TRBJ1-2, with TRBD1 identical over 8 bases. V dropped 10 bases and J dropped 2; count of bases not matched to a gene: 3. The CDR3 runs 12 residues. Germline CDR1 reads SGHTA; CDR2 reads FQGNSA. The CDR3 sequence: CAKDRENYGYTF. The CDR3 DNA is TGTGCCAAGGACAGGGAGAACTATGGCTACACCTTC.

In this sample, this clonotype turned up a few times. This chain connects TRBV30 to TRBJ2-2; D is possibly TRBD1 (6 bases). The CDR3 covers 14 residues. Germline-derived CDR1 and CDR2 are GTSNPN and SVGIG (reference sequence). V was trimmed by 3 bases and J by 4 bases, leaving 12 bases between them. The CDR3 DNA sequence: TGTGCCTGGAGATACGGACAGCCCACCGGGGAGCTGTTTTTT. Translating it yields CAWRYGQPTGELFF.

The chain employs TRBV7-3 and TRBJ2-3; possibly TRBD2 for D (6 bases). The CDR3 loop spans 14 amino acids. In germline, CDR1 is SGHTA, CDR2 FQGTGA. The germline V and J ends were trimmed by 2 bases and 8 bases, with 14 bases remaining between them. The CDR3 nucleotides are TGTGCCAGCAGCTTACTTCAATACGGGGGTACGCAGTATTTT. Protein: CASSLLQYGGTQYF.

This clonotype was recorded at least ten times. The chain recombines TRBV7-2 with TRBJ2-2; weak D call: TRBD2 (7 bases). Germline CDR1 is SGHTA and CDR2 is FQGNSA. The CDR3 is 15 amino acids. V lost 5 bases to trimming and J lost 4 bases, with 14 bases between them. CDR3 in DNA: TGTGCCAGCAGCCCTGGGGGGGCAACCACCGGGGAGCTGTTTTTT. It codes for CASSPGGATTGELFF.

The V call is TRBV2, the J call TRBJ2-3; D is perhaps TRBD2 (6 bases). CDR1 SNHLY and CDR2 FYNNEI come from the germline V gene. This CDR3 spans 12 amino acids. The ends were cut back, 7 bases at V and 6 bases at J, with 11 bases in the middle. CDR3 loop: CASMTEGDTQYF. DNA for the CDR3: TGTGCCAGCATGACGGAGGGGGATACGCAGTATTTT.

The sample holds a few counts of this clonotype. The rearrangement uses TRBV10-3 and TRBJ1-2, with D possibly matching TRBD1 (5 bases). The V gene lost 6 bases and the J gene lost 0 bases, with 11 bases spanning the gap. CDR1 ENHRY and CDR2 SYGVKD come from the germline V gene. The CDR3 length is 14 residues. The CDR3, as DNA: TGTGCCATCAGACCGGGACCCGCTAACTATGGCTACACCTTC. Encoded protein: CAIRPGPANYGYTF.